This is a list of T cell receptor beta chains from one sample in a study of CD8 T cells in ankylosing spondylitis. Each CDR3 protein is one row after TCRdb ran MiXCR on the 5' RACE reads. This sample has a few hundred thousand distinct CDR3 sequences, with roughly a quarter found just once. The sequenced sample consisted of blood, either unsorted or a sorted T cell fraction (not recorded which). The receptors were sampled from a male donor with ankylosing spondylitis or in good health (not recorded which). The CDR3 runs from the conserved cysteine through the conserved F or W. The D gene is left open where the match is weak. Clone size appears in some rows only: once, few, many, or a class for an expanded clone.

j_call: TRBJ2-3
d_call: .
v_call: TRBV7-2
clone_size: .
cdr3_nt: TGTGCCAGCAGCTTAGGCACACCTAGCACAGATACGCAGTATTTT
cdr3_aa: CASSLGTPSTDTQYF

j_call: TRBJ2-7
d_call: TRBD2
v_call: TRBV20-1
clone_size: few
cdr3_nt: TGCAGTGCTAGAATAGCGGGGGGATTCTACGAGCAGTACTTC
cdr3_aa: CSARIAGGFYEQYF

j_call: TRBJ1-5
d_call: .
v_call: TRBV20-1
clone_size: few
cdr3_nt: TGCAGTGCTAGAGATCTCCGGGGATCTCAGCCCCAGCATTTT
cdr3_aa: CSARDLRGSQPQHF

j_call: TRBJ2-5
d_call: .
v_call: TRBV4-1
clone_size: once
cdr3_nt: TGCGCCAGCAGCCAAGATGGCAGGGTAGAAGAAGAGACCCAGTACTTC
cdr3_aa: CASSQDGRVEEETQYF

j_call: TRBJ2-7
d_call: TRBD2
v_call: TRBV12-3/TRBV12-4
clone_size: .
cdr3_nt: TGTGCCAGCAGTTTACGTTTAGCGGGGGGGCATTACGAGCAGTACTTC
cdr3_aa: CASSLRLAGGHYEQYF

j_call: TRBJ1-2
d_call: .
v_call: TRBV12-3/TRBV12-4
clone_size: .
cdr3_nt: TGTGCCAGCAGTTTAGAAGGACTACCTAACTATGGCTACACCTTC
cdr3_aa: CASSLEGLPNYGYTF

j_call: TRBJ1-1
d_call: .
v_call: TRBV7-2
clone_size: .
cdr3_nt: TGTGCCAGCAGGACGATGGGCACTGAAGCTTTCTTT
cdr3_aa: CASRTMGTEAFF

j_call: TRBJ2-5
d_call: .
v_call: TRBV10-3
clone_size: few
cdr3_nt: TGTGCCATCATGAGCCAGGTCGGGGAGACCCAGTACTTC
cdr3_aa: CAIMSQVGETQYF

j_call: TRBJ1-1
d_call: .
v_call: TRBV29-1
clone_size: few
cdr3_nt: TGCAGCGTTGAGCGGGGGAGCACTGAAGCTTTCTTT
cdr3_aa: CSVERGSTEAFF

j_call: TRBJ2-3
d_call: .
v_call: TRBV7-2
clone_size: .
cdr3_nt: TGTGCCAGCACCTCCAGGGACTTCACAGATACGCAGTATTTT
cdr3_aa: CASTSRDFTDTQYF

j_call: TRBJ2-1
d_call: .
v_call: TRBV12-3/TRBV12-4
clone_size: many
cdr3_nt: TGTGCCAGCGGAATACTAGCTTTGAATGAGCAGTTCTTC
cdr3_aa: CASGILALNEQFF

j_call: TRBJ2-1
d_call: TRBD1
v_call: TRBV6-1
clone_size: many
cdr3_nt: TGTGCCAGCTTGAACCGGGACAGCTCCTACAATGAGCAGTTCTTC
cdr3_aa: CASLNRDSSYNEQFF

j_call: TRBJ1-4
d_call: .
v_call: TRBV20-1
clone_size: many
cdr3_nt: TGCAGTGCTCTATTGAACGAAAATGAAAAACTGTTTTTT
cdr3_aa: CSALLNENEKLFF

j_call: TRBJ1-3
d_call: .
v_call: TRBV3-1
clone_size: few
cdr3_nt: TGTGCCAGCAGCCTAAGGGACGCCGGAAACACCATATATTTT
cdr3_aa: CASSLRDAGNTIYF

j_call: TRBJ2-1
d_call: .
v_call: TRBV25-1
clone_size: few
cdr3_nt: TGTGCCAGCAGTGTGGTCGATGAGCAGTTCTTC
cdr3_aa: CASSVVDEQFF

j_call: TRBJ1-1
d_call: .
v_call: TRBV28
clone_size: many
cdr3_nt: TGTGCCTCTCCCCTCGGACGGGGGAACACTGAAGCTTTCTTT
cdr3_aa: CASPLGRGNTEAFF

j_call: TRBJ1-1
d_call: .
v_call: TRBV20-1
clone_size: .
cdr3_nt: TGCAGTGCTTTGGGAGGCGCCGGCACTGAAGCTTTCTTT
cdr3_aa: CSALGGAGTEAFF

j_call: TRBJ1-5
d_call: TRBD1
v_call: TRBV6-1
clone_size: .
cdr3_nt: TGTGCCACCTCGGGACAGAAGAATCAGCCCCAGCATTTT
cdr3_aa: CATSGQKNQPQHF

j_call: TRBJ1-1
d_call: .
v_call: TRBV6-5
clone_size: .
cdr3_nt: TGTGCCAGCAGTTCCCAGTTGCGGGATGAAGCTTTCTTT
cdr3_aa: CASSSQLRDEAFF

j_call: TRBJ2-7
d_call: TRBD2
v_call: TRBV20-1
clone_size: .
cdr3_nt: TGCAGTGCTAGCCGGACTAGCGGAGTCTACGAGCAGTACTTC
cdr3_aa: CSASRTSGVYEQYF

j_call: TRBJ2-7
d_call: .
v_call: TRBV6-6
clone_size: .
cdr3_nt: TGTGCCACCCGAGGCTCGCGGATTGGTCCTAAGTACTTC
cdr3_aa: CATRGSRIGPKYF

j_call: TRBJ2-5
d_call: TRBD2
v_call: TRBV6-6
clone_size: .
cdr3_nt: TGTGCCAGCAGTGGACTAGCGGGGAAAGAGACCCAGTACTTC
cdr3_aa: CASSGLAGKETQYF

j_call: TRBJ1-1
d_call: TRBD1
v_call: TRBV11-2
clone_size: many
cdr3_nt: TGTGCCAGCAGCTTACAGGGGGGCATGAACACTGAAGCTTTCTTT
cdr3_aa: CASSLQGGMNTEAFF

j_call: TRBJ1-1
d_call: .
v_call: TRBV12-3/TRBV12-4
clone_size: .
cdr3_nt: TGTGCCAGCAGTTTCGAGTCGACAGCTCAAGCTTTCTTT
cdr3_aa: CASSFESTAQAFF

j_call: TRBJ2-6
d_call: TRBD1
v_call: TRBV11-1
clone_size: few
cdr3_nt: TGTGCCAGCAGCCCGGGGACAGGTATTGCCTCTGGGGCCAACGTCCTGACTTTC
cdr3_aa: CASSPGTGIASGANVLTF

j_call: TRBJ1-5
d_call: TRBD1
v_call: TRBV20-1
clone_size: .
cdr3_nt: TGCAGTGCTAGAGCTGGACAGGGGCATATGCCCCAGCATTTT
cdr3_aa: CSARAGQGHMPQHF

j_call: TRBJ2-5
d_call: .
v_call: TRBV20-1
clone_size: few
cdr3_nt: TGCAGCCACAGCGGGCAGGGGGAGACCCAGTACTTC
cdr3_aa: CSHSGQGETQYF

j_call: TRBJ2-3
d_call: TRBD2
v_call: TRBV3-1
clone_size: many
cdr3_nt: TGTGCCGCGGGGGGGGGCACAGATACGCAGTATTTT
cdr3_aa: CAAGGGTDTQYF

j_call: TRBJ2-6
d_call: TRBD1
v_call: TRBV20-1
clone_size: few
cdr3_nt: TGCAGTGCTAGCAACACCGGGACAGGGGCCTCTGGGGCCAACGTCCTGACTTTC
cdr3_aa: CSASNTGTGASGANVLTF

j_call: TRBJ2-5
d_call: TRBD2
v_call: TRBV12-3/TRBV12-4
clone_size: .
cdr3_nt: TGTGCCAGCAGTTTCGGTGCTAGGCGGGAGGAGACCCAGTACTTC
cdr3_aa: CASSFGARREETQYF

j_call: TRBJ2-5
d_call: .
v_call: TRBV29-1
clone_size: many
cdr3_nt: TGCAGTACAGCGTCCCTAATTGAGACCCAGTACTTC
cdr3_aa: CSTASLIETQYF

j_call: TRBJ1-2
d_call: .
v_call: TRBV12-3/TRBV12-4
clone_size: .
cdr3_nt: TGTGCCAGCAGCCCCGAGGCCGGGGGCGCCGGCTATGGCTACACCTTC
cdr3_aa: CASSPEAGGAGYGYTF

j_call: TRBJ2-2
d_call: .
v_call: TRBV12-3/TRBV12-4
clone_size: .
cdr3_nt: TGTGCCAGCAGTTTGTGGGGGGGCGGCGGGGAGCTGTTTTTT
cdr3_aa: CASSLWGGGGELFF

j_call: TRBJ1-1
d_call: .
v_call: TRBV6-5
clone_size: .
cdr3_nt: TGTGCCAGCAGTTACGAGGCCTACACTGAAGCTTTCTTT
cdr3_aa: CASSYEAYTEAFF

j_call: TRBJ2-7
d_call: .
v_call: TRBV6-1
clone_size: many
cdr3_nt: TGTGCCAGCATTGTCCCGGGGACCTACGAGCAGTACTTC
cdr3_aa: CASIVPGTYEQYF

j_call: TRBJ2-7
d_call: .
v_call: TRBV12-3/TRBV12-4
clone_size: .
cdr3_nt: TGTGCCAGCAGTCAGCGACAGGTCGAGCAGTACTTC
cdr3_aa: CASSQRQVEQYF

j_call: TRBJ2-7
d_call: .
v_call: TRBV23-1
clone_size: .
cdr3_nt: TGCGCCAGCAGTCGATCCCCTGGTTTTCATGGCGAGCAGTACTTC
cdr3_aa: CASSRSPGFHGEQYF

j_call: TRBJ2-1
d_call: TRBD2
v_call: TRBV10-3
clone_size: .
cdr3_nt: TGTGCCACCACTAGCGGATACAATGAGCAGTTCTTC
cdr3_aa: CATTSGYNEQFF

j_call: TRBJ2-7
d_call: .
v_call: TRBV5-1
clone_size: .
cdr3_nt: TGCGCCAGCAGAGGCGATAAGGGCCCCTTGACGGAGCAGTACTTC
cdr3_aa: CASRGDKGPLTEQYF

j_call: TRBJ2-6
d_call: .
v_call: TRBV29-1
clone_size: few
cdr3_nt: TGCAGCGTTGAAAGATACGGGGCCAACGTCCTGACTTTC
cdr3_aa: CSVERYGANVLTF

j_call: TRBJ2-1
d_call: .
v_call: TRBV11-2
clone_size: many
cdr3_nt: TGTGCCAGCAGCTCCACTTATATTAATAATGAGCAGTTCTTC
cdr3_aa: CASSSTYINNEQFF

j_call: TRBJ1-2
d_call: .
v_call: TRBV12-3/TRBV12-4
clone_size: .
cdr3_nt: TGTGCCAGCAGTTTTGGCTACACCTTC
cdr3_aa: CASSFGYTF